Listed below are T cell receptor beta chains from one sample, sequenced in a study of blood T cell repertoires in COVID-19. Only in-frame clones appear in the TCRdb table, and some are missing; sequencing was by immunoSEQ multiplex PCR. The data contain roughly 300,000 clones, more than 85% of them singletons. What was sequenced was peripheral blood. Receptors originate from a woman under 40 with COVID-19, enrolled during active disease. Both conserved end residues are part of each CDR3. D genes are given only for firm matches. Where a row states a size, it is once, few, many or the class of an expanded clone; other rows omit it.

j_call clone_size d_call v_call cdr3_aa cdr3_nt
TRBJ2-7 NA NA TRBV2 CASSSGFSYEQYF TGTGCCAGCAGTTCGGGGTTCTCCTACGAGCAGTACTTC
TRBJ2-2 NA TRBD1 TRBV7-9 CASEGQLNTGELFF TGTGCCAGCGAGGGACAGTTAAACACCGGGGAGCTGTTTTTT
TRBJ1-4 NA NA TRBV18 CASFRGTNEKLFF TGTGCCAGCTTCAGGGGTACTAATGAAAAACTGTTTTTT
TRBJ2-7 NA TRBD1 TRBV18 CASSPSTGQTYEQYF TGTGCCAGCTCACCCTCGACAGGGCAAACCTACGAGCAGTACTTC
TRBJ1-4 NA NA TRBV5-1 CASSTTGSVLNEKLFF TGCGCCAGCAGCACGACAGGCTCCGTACTTAATGAAAAACTGTTTTTT
TRBJ2-1 NA TRBD2 TRBV7-3 CASSPGTSVYNEQFF TGTGCCAGCAGCCCCGGGACTAGCGTGTACAATGAGCAGTTCTTC
TRBJ2-5 NA NA TRBV12-3/TRBV12-4 CASSSGRRETQYF TGTGCCAGCAGCTCCGGGAGAAGGGAGACCCAGTACTTC
TRBJ1-6 NA TRBD1 TRBV5-1 CASSLAGDRDSPLHF TGCGCCAGCAGCTTGGCGGGGGACAGGGATTCACCCCTCCACTTT
TRBJ2-1 NA NA TRBV27 CASSFGLVYDEQFF TGTGCCAGCAGTTTCGGGTTAGTTTACGATGAGCAGTTCTTC
TRBJ2-7 NA NA TRBV18 CASSATPRAHEQYF TGTGCCAGCTCAGCTACGCCTCGCGCCCACGAGCAGTACTTC
TRBJ2-7 NA NA TRBV11-2 CASSSDSFYEQYF TGTGCCAGCAGCTCCGACAGCTTCTACGAGCAGTACTTC
TRBJ1-3 NA NA TRBV5-4 CASRGDSAHSGNTIYF TGTGCCAGCAGGGGTGACAGCGCTCACTCTGGAAACACCATATATTTT
TRBJ2-7 NA TRBD1 TRBV19 CASSSTGGGYEQYF TGTGCCAGTAGTTCGACAGGGGGAGGCTACGAGCAGTACTTC
TRBJ2-7 NA NA TRBV11-2 CASSFKSTLSYEQYF TGTGCCAGCAGCTTCAAGAGCACTCTCTCCTACGAGCAGTACTTC
TRBJ1-1 NA NA TRBV2 CASNPDGMNTEAFF TGTGCCAGCAACCCAGACGGGATGAACACTGAAGCTTTCTTT
TRBJ2-2 NA TRBD1 TRBV7-8 CASVFTGDTGELFF TGTGCCAGCGTATTTACAGGGGACACCGGGGAGCTGTTTTTT
TRBJ2-7 NA NA TRBV27 CASSLLPGKQYF TGTGCCAGCAGTTTACTCCCAGGGAAGCAGTACTTC
TRBJ2-1 few TRBD1 TRBV19 CASSMGTGVKFF TGTGCCAGTAGTATGGGGACAGGGGTGAAGTTCTTC
TRBJ2-3 NA NA TRBV11-2 CASSFSLLTDTQYF TGTGCCAGCAGCTTTTCACTCCTGACAGATACGCAGTATTTT
TRBJ1-2 NA NA TRBV19 CASSMSGNYGYTF TGTGCCAGTAGTATGTCAGGGAACTATGGCTACACCTTC
TRBJ1-4 NA NA TRBV11-2 CASSLRPGGEKLFF TGTGCCAGCAGTTTAAGACCGGGGGGGGAAAAACTGTTTTTT
TRBJ1-1 NA TRBD1 TRBV19 CASTNDRVSEAFF TGTGCCAGTACCAACGACAGGGTCTCTGAAGCTTTCTTT
TRBJ1-5 NA NA TRBV5-8 CASSLWRGRRDNQPQHF TGTGCCAGCAGCTTGTGGAGGGGCAGAAGAGACAATCAGCCCCAGCATTTT
TRBJ1-2 NA NA TRBV28 CASSPRGHRANYGYTF TGTGCCAGCAGTCCCCGTGGACACAGAGCTAACTATGGCTACACCTTC
TRBJ1-1 NA TRBD1 TRBV7-9 CASSLTIRPGQIEAFF TGTGCCAGCAGCCTAACTATTCGGCCGGGACAGATTGAAGCTTTCTTT
TRBJ2-7 NA TRBD2 TRBV9 CASSVAGGNYEQYF TGTGCCAGCAGCGTAGCGGGAGGGAACTACGAGCAGTACTTC
TRBJ1-1 NA NA TRBV19 CASQGQAGKTEAFF TGTGCCAGTCAGGGCCAGGCAGGAAAAACTGAAGCTTTCTTT
TRBJ2-5 NA TRBD1 TRBV2 CASSSRGQGVGQTQYF TGTGCCAGCAGCAGCCGCGGACAGGGCGTAGGTCAGACCCAGTACTTC
TRBJ1-5 NA NA TRBV28 CASIVDSNQPQHF TGTGCCAGCATAGTTGATAGCAATCAGCCCCAGCATTTT
TRBJ1-1 NA TRBD1 TRBV29-1 CSVETGGTEAFF TGCAGCGTTGAGACAGGGGGAACTGAAGCTTTCTTT
TRBJ1-3 NA NA TRBV19 CASRREPWAPGNTIYF TGTGCCAGTAGGAGGGAACCCTGGGCGCCGGGAAACACCATATATTTT
TRBJ2-1 NA TRBD2 TRBV19 CASTISGRTNNEQFF TGTGCCAGTACAATTAGCGGGAGAACGAACAATGAGCAGTTCTTC
TRBJ2-7 NA TRBD1 TRBV9 CASSGDRVREQYF TGTGCCAGCAGCGGGGACAGGGTGCGCGAGCAGTACTTC
TRBJ2-4 NA NA TRBV19 CASSIGKADPEYF TGTGCCAGTAGTATAGGGAAGGCGGATCCCGAGTACTTC
TRBJ2-1 NA TRBD1 TRBV6-2/TRBV6-3 CASSFRQGLDEQFF TGTGCCAGCAGTTTCAGACAGGGGCTTGATGAGCAGTTCTTC
TRBJ1-2 NA NA TRBV5-1 CASSPGTIDGYTF TGCGCCAGCAGCCCGGGGACAATCGATGGCTACACCTTC
TRBJ2-1 NA TRBD2 TRBV10-2 CASSRTSGYNEQFF TGCGCCAGCAGTCGAACTAGCGGTTACAATGAGCAGTTCTTC
TRBJ2-3 once TRBD2 TRBV29-1 CSVRGLAGADTQYF TGCAGCGTGAGGGGACTAGCGGGAGCCGATACGCAGTATTTT
TRBJ1-1 NA NA TRBV6-5 CASSVGYLGAFF TGTGCCAGCTCCGTCGGGTACCTGGGAGCTTTCTTT
TRBJ2-1 NA TRBD2 TRBV11-1 CASSFSGASGSNEQFF TGTGCCAGCAGCTTTTCTGGGGCTAGCGGGAGCAATGAGCAGTTCTTC
TRBJ2-2 NA NA TRBV30 CAWSEYRELFF TGTGCCTGGAGTGAGTACAGGGAGCTGTTTTTT
TRBJ1-1 NA TRBD1 TRBV25-1 CASRDRGGMNTEAFF TGTGCCAGCAGGGACAGGGGCGGTATGAACACTGAAGCTTTCTTT
TRBJ1-1 NA NA TRBV24-1 CATSVSGDGTEAFF TGTGCCACCAGTGTCTCAGGGGATGGCACTGAAGCTTTCTTT
TRBJ1-2 NA NA TRBV19 CASSSTDSYGYTF TGTGCCAGCTCGTCGACGGACTCATATGGCTACACCTTC
TRBJ1-2 NA NA TRBV20-1 CSASSAGGSSYGYTF TGCAGTGCTAGTTCGGCAGGTGGTTCGAGCTATGGCTACACCTTC
TRBJ2-5 NA TRBD1 TRBV29-1 CSVETGDRKETQYF TGCAGCGTCGAGACAGGGGACCGAAAAGAGACCCAGTACTTC
TRBJ2-7 once TRBD1 TRBV29-1 CSVESGQGTYEQYF TGCAGCGTTGAATCGGGACAGGGGACCTACGAGCAGTACTTC
TRBJ2-7 NA TRBD2 TRBV29-1 CSVGGLREAGEQYF TGCAGCGTTGGTGGGTTGCGGGAGGCGGGCGAGCAGTACTTC
TRBJ2-1 NA TRBD2 TRBV11-2 CASSFILAGGGNEQFF TGTGCCAGCAGCTTCATACTAGCGGGAGGGGGCAATGAGCAGTTCTTC
TRBJ2-7 NA TRBD1 TRBV6-5 CASSSLQGSDEQYF TGTGCCAGCAGCTCATTACAGGGGTCTGACGAGCAGTACTTC
TRBJ1-3 NA NA TRBV29-1 CSVPGDGGFSGNTIYF TGCAGCGTCCCCGGCGACGGAGGGTTCTCTGGAAACACCATATATTTT
TRBJ1-4 NA TRBD1 TRBV7-2 CASSLTPTTGATNEKLFF TGTGCCAGCAGCTTAACCCCGACTACAGGGGCAACTAATGAAAAACTGTTTTTT
TRBJ1-2 NA TRBD1 TRBV10-2 CASSEWTGLGGYTF TGCGCCAGCAGTGAGTGGACAGGGCTCGGTGGCTACACCTTC